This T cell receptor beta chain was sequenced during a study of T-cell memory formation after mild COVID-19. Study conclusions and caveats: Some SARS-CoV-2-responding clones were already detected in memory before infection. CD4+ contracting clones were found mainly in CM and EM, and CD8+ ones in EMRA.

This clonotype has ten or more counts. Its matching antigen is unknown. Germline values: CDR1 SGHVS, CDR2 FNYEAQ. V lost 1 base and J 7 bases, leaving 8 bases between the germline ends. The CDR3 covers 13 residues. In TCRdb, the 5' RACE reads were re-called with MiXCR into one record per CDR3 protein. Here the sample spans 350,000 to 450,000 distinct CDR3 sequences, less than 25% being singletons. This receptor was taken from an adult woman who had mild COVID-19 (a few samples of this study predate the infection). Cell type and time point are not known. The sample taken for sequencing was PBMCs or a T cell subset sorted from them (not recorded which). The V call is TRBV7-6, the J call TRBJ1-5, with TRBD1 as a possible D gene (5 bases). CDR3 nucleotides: TGTGCCAGCAGCTTAGGGGGGGTGCAGCCCCAGCATTTT. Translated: CASSLGGVQPQHF.